The 11 T cell receptor beta chains in this list originate from one sample, sequenced in a study of blood T cell repertoires in COVID-19. Profiled with immunoSEQ multiplex PCR; TCRdb holds only in-frame clones, not every one. The sample yields approximately 110,000 clones, 65% to 85% seen once. Sequences were obtained from peripheral blood. The receptor source for this set is a man aged 45-65 years with acute or convalescent COVID-19.

The chain employs TRBV11-2 and TRBJ2-3; tentative D call: TRBD2 (5 bases). The germline V gene encodes CDR1 SGHAT and CDR2 FQNNGV. This CDR3 comprises 19 residues. Deletions cut 5 bases from V and 2 bases from J, with 26 bases between. The CDR3 nucleotides read TGTGCCAGCAGCCCCGACTACCTTATTTCTGGACTCCCCACAGATACGCAGTATTTT. It yields the protein CASSPDYLISGLPTDTQYF.

J is TRBJ2-6 and V is TRBV19; 9 bases are a match to TRBD2. The germline gives CDR1 LNHDA, CDR2 SQIVND (reference sequence). V gave up 8 bases and J gave up 1 base; unmatched junction bases: 3. The CDR3 spans 15 residues. The CDR3 DNA reads TGTGCCAGTCTAGCGGGGAATTCTGGGGCCAACGTCCTGACTTTC. This codes for CASLAGNSGANVLTF.

This clone was counted between two and nine times. The chain recombines TRBV5-1 with TRBJ1-5; 8 nucleotides align to TRBD1. The CDR3 extends over 15 amino acids. Trimming at V came to 5 bases and at J to 2 bases, leaving 6 bases not matched to a gene. CDR1 is SGHRS, CDR2 YFSETQ, per germline. The chain's CDR3 is CASSQTTGGNQPQHF. CDR3 coding DNA: TGCGCCAGCAGTCAAACGACAGGGGGCAATCAGCCCCAGCATTTT.

V usage is TRBV9 and J usage is TRBJ2-2; 8 positions match TRBD1. V trimming: 4 bases; J trimming: 1 base; junction bases outside the gene matches: 6. Looked up from germline, CDR1 is SGDLS and CDR2 is YYNGEE. The CDR3 is 16 amino acids. CDR3 amino acids: CASSPRTGRNTGELFF. CDR3 nucleotides: TGTGCCAGCAGCCCTAGGACAGGGAGGAACACCGGGGAGCTGTTTTTT.

The J gene is TRBJ2-7, the V gene TRBV18; 7 bases are shared with TRBD1. V shed 2 bases, J shed 0 bases, and the junction held 7 bases outside the gene matches. The germline CDR1 and CDR2 sequences are KGHSH and LQKENI. CDR3 length equals 16 residues. The chain's CDR3 is CASSPTFRGTSYEQYF. The DNA for the CDR3 is TGTGCCAGCTCACCAACTTTCAGGGGGACCTCCTACGAGCAGTACTTC. The whole variable domain, filled in from reference TRBV18 and TRBJ2-7, reads NAGVMQNPRHLVRRRGQEARLRCSPMKGHSHVYWYRQLPEEGLKFMVYLQKENIIDESGMPKERFSAEFPKEGPSILRIQQVVRGDSAAYFCASSPTFRGTSYEQYFGPGTRLTVT.

The chain links TRBV3-1 (or the pseudogene TRBV3-2) to TRBJ1-6, with 9 bases that match TRBD1. Germline trimming cut 1 base from V and 7 bases from J; bases unmatched to any gene: 2. This CDR3 has 15 amino acids. Germline V gene lookup returns CDR1 LGHDT and CDR2 YNNKEL (reference sequence). CDR3 nucleotide sequence: TGTGCCAGCAGCCAAGGGGACAGGGTAAATTCACCCCTCCACTTT. Residues: CASSQGDRVNSPLHF.

The V call is TRBV3-1 (or the pseudogene TRBV3-2), the J call TRBJ1-4; 7 bases agree with TRBD1. This CDR3 has 15 residues. Trimming removed 5 bases from V and 5 bases from J; junction bases left unmatched: 8. The germline gives CDR1 LGHDT, CDR2 YNNKEL (reference sequence). The CDR3 here is CASSLGDRPNEKLFF. DNA for the CDR3: TGTGCCAGCAGCTTGGGGGACAGACCAAATGAAAAACTGTTTTTT.

This clone was seen once. V gene TRBV6-5 combines with J gene TRBJ1-1; maybe TRBD1 (5 bases). V was trimmed by 6 bases and J by 5 bases, leaving 10 bases between them. The germline V gene has CDR1 MNHEY and CDR2 SVGAGI. This CDR3 is built from 12 residues. The DNA of the CDR3 is TGTGCCAGCAGAGGGGACTATACTGAAGCTTTCTTT. It codes for CASRGDYTEAFF.

The chain couples TRBV27 to TRBJ2-1; TRBD2 aligns across 11 bases. J was trimmed by 5 bases and V by 7 bases; bases with no gene match: 10. This CDR3 has 16 residues. Germline V CDR1 and CDR2: MNHEY, SMNVEV (reference sequence). The CDR3 DNA follows: TGTGCCAGCACTTACTTAGCGGGGGGGCCCAACAATGAGCAGTTCTTC. Translated: CASTYLAGGPNNEQFF.

This chain connects TRBV6-5 to TRBJ1-2; 7 nucleotides align to TRBD1. The CDR3 spans 14 residues. V lost 3 bases to trimming and J lost 8 bases; unmatched junction nucleotides: 9. The germline CDR1 and CDR2 sequences are MNHEY and SVGAGI. The CDR3 region is CASSYSAQGVGYTF. The CDR3, as DNA: TGTGCCAGCAGTTATTCTGCCCAGGGGGTAGGCTACACCTTC.

The V gene is TRBV10-3, the J gene TRBJ1-2; D is possibly TRBD1 (6 bases). Looked up from germline, CDR1 is ENHRY and CDR2 is SYGVKD. This CDR3 has 13 amino acids. V was pared by 2 bases and J by 8 bases, with 12 bases between. The CDR3 DNA is TGTGCCATCAGTGAGAACAGGGTCTACGGCTACACCTTC. Translated, it gives CAISENRVYGYTF.